The source of this T cell receptor (beta chain) is a study of beta chain features in type 1 diabetes. Study-level background: Cells sorted and examined across all samples totaled 85 million to 130 million. Broader study findings: Sampled from patients, naive, central memory and Treg TCRB repertoires appeared more similar than those sampled from healthy donors. Significant though moderate, a shortening of TCRB CDR3s appeared in all four CD4+ subsets of Type 1 diabetes patients. Researchers could not determine here whether HLA type influences TCRB rearrangement.

Expressed TCRB transcripts were sequenced, since all the RNA that had been isolated was reverse transcribed. The table came from immunoSEQ multiplex PCR; TCRdb's copy has only in-frame clones and leaves some out. The sample holds roughly 300,000 clones, around 15% seen once. Remarks on this clone: Its specificity is unknown.

Source material: naive CD4+ T cells from blood. This clonotype was obtained from a young man with type 1 diabetes.

The CDR3 protein is CASSQEGGREETQYF. In DNA, the CDR3 is TGTGCCAGCAGCCAAGAAGGCGGCAGGGAAGAGACCCAGTACTTC. The V and J genes are TRBV14 and TRBJ2-5, with TRBD1 as a possible D gene (5 bases). The CDR3 has 15 residues. Germline V gene data show CDR1 as SGHDN and CDR2 as FVKESK. Trimming stripped 0 bases from V and 3 bases from J, with 11 bases between.